A selection of T cell receptor beta chains follows, all from one sample in a study of T cell changes during pregnancy in multiple sclerosis. Clones were read by immunoSEQ multiplex PCR, and TCRdb kept only the in-frame ones, dropping some. The sample shows roughly 41,000 clones, about 88% of them seen only once. The sample consisted of CD8+ T cells from peripheral blood mononuclear cells, taken in the third trimester of pregnancy. These receptor sequences come from a female donor with multiple sclerosis, enrolled in a pregnancy study. Both conserved end residues are part of each CDR3. D genes are given only for firm matches. Not every row has a clone size; where given, it reads once, few, many or a size class.

v_call: TRBV7-6
j_call: TRBJ2-3
clone_size: NA
d_call: TRBD2
cdr3_nt: TGTGCCAGCAGCGGAACCATAGGCGGGGGGGCCGCAGATACGCAGTATTTT
cdr3_aa: CASSGTIGGGAADTQYF

v_call: TRBV2
j_call: TRBJ1-1
clone_size: NA
d_call: NA
cdr3_nt: TGTGCCAGCACCGACCCTGGGGCAGACCAAGAAGCTTTCTTT
cdr3_aa: CASTDPGADQEAFF

v_call: TRBV27
j_call: TRBJ1-4
clone_size: NA
d_call: NA
cdr3_nt: TGTGCCAGCAGTTTAGTGGGAGCTAATGAAAAACTGTTTTTT
cdr3_aa: CASSLVGANEKLFF

v_call: TRBV6-1
j_call: TRBJ2-6
clone_size: NA
d_call: NA
cdr3_nt: TGTGCCAGCAGGGAACAGGGTTCTGGGGCCAACGTCCTGACTTTC
cdr3_aa: CASREQGSGANVLTF

v_call: TRBV2
j_call: TRBJ2-3
clone_size: NA
d_call: TRBD2
cdr3_nt: TGTGCCAGCAGTGATTGGGTAGCGGGCCTACCAAGCACAGATACGCAGTATTTT
cdr3_aa: CASSDWVAGLPSTDTQYF

v_call: TRBV11-2
j_call: TRBJ1-1
clone_size: few
d_call: NA
cdr3_nt: TGTGCCAGCAGCTTAGTCGTCAGGGACACTGAAGCTTTCTTT
cdr3_aa: CASSLVVRDTEAFF

v_call: TRBV6-1
j_call: TRBJ2-1
clone_size: once
d_call: NA
cdr3_nt: TGTGCCAGCAGTGGACCGGCGGAGCACAATGAGCAGTTCTTC
cdr3_aa: CASSGPAEHNEQFF

v_call: TRBV13
j_call: TRBJ2-7
clone_size: NA
d_call: TRBD1
cdr3_nt: TGTGCCAGCAGCGACGGGACAGGACTCTACGAGCAGTACTTC
cdr3_aa: CASSDGTGLYEQYF

v_call: TRBV29-1
j_call: TRBJ2-6
clone_size: NA
d_call: NA
cdr3_nt: TGCAGCGTTGAAGATCGGCAGGGAAGCTCTGGGGCCAACGTCCTGACTTTC
cdr3_aa: CSVEDRQGSSGANVLTF

v_call: TRBV6-5
j_call: TRBJ1-1
clone_size: NA
d_call: NA
cdr3_nt: TGTGCCAGCAGTTACTCCGAACAGGGTTTCTTGGCTTTCTTT
cdr3_aa: CASSYSEQGFLAFF

v_call: TRBV13
j_call: TRBJ2-7
clone_size: NA
d_call: NA
cdr3_nt: TGTGCCAGCAGCTTAGGTGCTAGAGTCTACGAGCAGTACTTC
cdr3_aa: CASSLGARVYEQYF

v_call: TRBV27
j_call: TRBJ2-1
clone_size: NA
d_call: NA
cdr3_nt: TGTGCCAGCAGTTTATCATCCCCAGAACAGGTCTCCTACAATGAGCAGTTCTTC
cdr3_aa: CASSLSSPEQVSYNEQFF

v_call: TRBV7-8
j_call: TRBJ1-1
clone_size: NA
d_call: NA
cdr3_nt: TGTGCCAGCAGCCCACGCACTGCGGACATTGGCACTGAAGCTTTCTTT
cdr3_aa: CASSPRTADIGTEAFF

v_call: TRBV7-9
j_call: TRBJ2-7
clone_size: once
d_call: NA
cdr3_nt: TGTGCCAGCAGCTTAGTACAGTCCTACGAGCAGTACTTC
cdr3_aa: CASSLVQSYEQYF

v_call: TRBV2
j_call: TRBJ2-2
clone_size: NA
d_call: NA
cdr3_nt: TGTGCCAGCAGGGACATACAGAACACCGGGGAGCTGTTTTTT
cdr3_aa: CASRDIQNTGELFF

v_call: TRBV6-4
j_call: TRBJ1-1
clone_size: NA
d_call: NA
cdr3_nt: TGTGCCAGCAGTGAGACAGAGAACACTGAAGCTTTCTTT
cdr3_aa: CASSETENTEAFF

v_call: TRBV4-1
j_call: TRBJ1-2
clone_size: few
d_call: NA
cdr3_nt: TGCGCCAGCAGCAACAGGGCTGGCTACACCTTC
cdr3_aa: CASSNRAGYTF

v_call: TRBV19
j_call: TRBJ2-7
clone_size: once
d_call: NA
cdr3_nt: TGTGCCAGTAAGCAGGGCCTCGCCGAGCAGTACTTC
cdr3_aa: CASKQGLAEQYF

v_call: TRBV6-4
j_call: TRBJ2-3
clone_size: NA
d_call: TRBD1
cdr3_nt: TGTGCCAGCAGTGGGACAGGGGAGGCAGATACGCAGTATTTT
cdr3_aa: CASSGTGEADTQYF

v_call: TRBV28
j_call: TRBJ1-1
clone_size: NA
d_call: TRBD1
cdr3_nt: TGTGCCAGCAGTTCCGGGACAGGGATTCTAACTGAAGCTTTCTTT
cdr3_aa: CASSSGTGILTEAFF

v_call: TRBV27
j_call: TRBJ2-3
clone_size: NA
d_call: TRBD2
cdr3_nt: TGTGCCAGCAGTGAGAGGGAGGGGACAGATACGCAGTATTTT
cdr3_aa: CASSEREGTDTQYF

v_call: TRBV6-4
j_call: TRBJ2-5
clone_size: NA
d_call: TRBD2
cdr3_nt: TGTGCCAGCAGTGTGACTAGCGGGGGGCAAGAGACCCAGTACTTC
cdr3_aa: CASSVTSGGQETQYF

v_call: TRBV7-9
j_call: TRBJ2-3
clone_size: NA
d_call: TRBD2
cdr3_nt: TGTGCCAGCAGCCGACTAGCGGGGGGGCTAGATACGCAGTATTTT
cdr3_aa: CASSRLAGGLDTQYF

v_call: TRBV9
j_call: TRBJ2-3
clone_size: NA
d_call: TRBD2
cdr3_nt: TGTGCCAGCAGCGGCGGGGGATTCGCCGATACGCAGTATTTT
cdr3_aa: CASSGGGFADTQYF

v_call: TRBV19
j_call: TRBJ1-5
clone_size: NA
d_call: TRBD1
cdr3_nt: TGTGCCAGTAGTATTTTAGGACAGGGTTTTGAGCCCCAGCATTTT
cdr3_aa: CASSILGQGFEPQHF

v_call: TRBV6-5
j_call: TRBJ1-4
clone_size: NA
d_call: NA
cdr3_nt: TGTGCCAGCAGTCCGACAGCCGCATTGGGAAAACTGTTTTTT
cdr3_aa: CASSPTAALGKLFF

v_call: TRBV13
j_call: TRBJ1-1
clone_size: few
d_call: NA
cdr3_nt: TGTGCCAGCAGCACGACCCAAGGGGACACTGAAGCTTTCTTT
cdr3_aa: CASSTTQGDTEAFF

v_call: TRBV10-2
j_call: TRBJ1-3
clone_size: NA
d_call: NA
cdr3_nt: TGCGCCAGCAGTGACCTATACATGGACTTCTCTGGAAACACCATATATTTT
cdr3_aa: CASSDLYMDFSGNTIYF

v_call: TRBV4-1
j_call: TRBJ2-7
clone_size: many
d_call: TRBD1
cdr3_nt: TGCGCCAGCAGCCAGGGACCGGGACAGGGATCGTGGGAGCAGTACTTC
cdr3_aa: CASSQGPGQGSWEQYF

v_call: TRBV5-1
j_call: TRBJ1-3
clone_size: NA
d_call: NA
cdr3_nt: TGCGCCAGCAGCTTGGAGCCCGGGAATGGAAACACCATATATTTT
cdr3_aa: CASSLEPGNGNTIYF

v_call: TRBV10-3
j_call: TRBJ2-5
clone_size: NA
d_call: TRBD2
cdr3_nt: TGTGCCATCAGTGAGTCCTCACTAGCGGAGGGGGAGACCCAGTACTTC
cdr3_aa: CAISESSLAEGETQYF

v_call: TRBV6-5
j_call: TRBJ1-2
clone_size: NA
d_call: TRBD1
cdr3_nt: TGTGCCAGCAGTTACGGGGACAGCTATGGCTACACCTTC
cdr3_aa: CASSYGDSYGYTF

v_call: TRBV7-2
j_call: TRBJ2-5
clone_size: NA
d_call: TRBD2
cdr3_nt: TGTGCCAGCAGCCTGGGACTAGCGGGGGCCGGAGAGACCCAGTACTTC
cdr3_aa: CASSLGLAGAGETQYF

v_call: TRBV9
j_call: TRBJ2-7
clone_size: NA
d_call: NA
cdr3_nt: TGTGCCAGCAGCGCCCAAATTGACCGCGGGCAGTACTTC
cdr3_aa: CASSAQIDRGQYF

v_call: TRBV30
j_call: TRBJ1-6
clone_size: NA
d_call: NA
cdr3_nt: TGTGCCTGGAGTGTCGAGGGTCCACCCCTCCACTTT
cdr3_aa: CAWSVEGPPLHF

v_call: TRBV7-9
j_call: TRBJ1-2
clone_size: NA
d_call: TRBD1
cdr3_nt: TGTGCCAGCAGCTTAGTCCCCCCAGGGGGCGATTCGAAATATGGCTACACCTTC
cdr3_aa: CASSLVPPGGDSKYGYTF

v_call: TRBV18
j_call: TRBJ1-5
clone_size: NA
d_call: TRBD1
cdr3_nt: TGTGCCAGCTCACCGGACAGGGAGGATAGCAATCAGCCCCAGCATTTT
cdr3_aa: CASSPDREDSNQPQHF

v_call: TRBV6-1
j_call: TRBJ2-3
clone_size: NA
d_call: NA
cdr3_nt: TGTGCCAGCAGTGAAACGGAAGAAGGGGGCACAGATACGCAGTATTTT
cdr3_aa: CASSETEEGGTDTQYF

v_call: TRBV12-5
j_call: TRBJ1-2
clone_size: NA
d_call: NA
cdr3_nt: TGTGCTAGTGGTTTGCCGAGGCATGGCTACACCTTC
cdr3_aa: CASGLPRHGYTF

v_call: TRBV6-6
j_call: TRBJ2-7
clone_size: once
d_call: NA
cdr3_nt: TGTGCCAGCAGTTACAGGGGGTTCTCCTACGAGCAGTACTTC
cdr3_aa: CASSYRGFSYEQYF

v_call: TRBV7-2
j_call: TRBJ1-2
clone_size: NA
d_call: NA
cdr3_nt: TGTGCCAGCAGCCCTTTGGGGGGAAGCTATGGCTACACCTTC
cdr3_aa: CASSPLGGSYGYTF

v_call: TRBV6-5
j_call: TRBJ1-1
clone_size: NA
d_call: TRBD1
cdr3_nt: TGTGCCATCAGTGAGGGGACAGGGGACTCTGAAGCTTTCTTT
cdr3_aa: CAISEGTGDSEAFF

v_call: TRBV29-1
j_call: TRBJ1-2
clone_size: NA
d_call: NA
cdr3_nt: TGCAGCGTTGAAGATGGGGCAGTCTATGGCTACACCTTC
cdr3_aa: CSVEDGAVYGYTF

v_call: TRBV5-1
j_call: TRBJ2-1
clone_size: NA
d_call: TRBD2
cdr3_nt: TGCGCCAGCAGCCCATGGACTAGCGGGGGGGATGAGCAGTTCTTC
cdr3_aa: CASSPWTSGGDEQFF

v_call: TRBV30
j_call: TRBJ2-7
clone_size: once
d_call: TRBD2
cdr3_nt: TGTGCCTGGAGTCCTAGCGGCGAGCAGTACTTC
cdr3_aa: CAWSPSGEQYF

v_call: TRBV6-6
j_call: TRBJ2-2
clone_size: NA
d_call: TRBD2
cdr3_nt: TGTGCCAGCACTCGGGGGGGGTCAAACACCGGGGAGCTGTTTTTT
cdr3_aa: CASTRGGSNTGELFF

v_call: TRBV5-6
j_call: TRBJ1-5
clone_size: NA
d_call: TRBD1
cdr3_nt: TGTGCCAGCAGCACCGCCAGGGACAGCTTTAATCAGCCCCAGCATTTT
cdr3_aa: CASSTARDSFNQPQHF

v_call: TRBV19
j_call: TRBJ1-2
clone_size: NA
d_call: TRBD1
cdr3_nt: TGTGCCAGTAGTACATGGACAGGGGATAGTGGCTACACCTTC
cdr3_aa: CASSTWTGDSGYTF

v_call: TRBV7-9
j_call: TRBJ2-1
clone_size: NA
d_call: NA
cdr3_nt: TGTGCCAGCAGCTTCTTTAGAAACTACAATGAGCAGTTCTTC
cdr3_aa: CASSFFRNYNEQFF

v_call: TRBV5-6
j_call: TRBJ1-3
clone_size: NA
d_call: NA
cdr3_nt: TGTGCCAGCAGCTTTGGCAGGGCCGGAAACACCATATATTTT
cdr3_aa: CASSFGRAGNTIYF

v_call: TRBV30
j_call: TRBJ2-7
clone_size: NA
d_call: NA
cdr3_nt: TGTGCCTGGAGTGGTGGAGGGATAAGCTCCTACGAGCAGTACTTC
cdr3_aa: CAWSGGGISSYEQYF

v_call: TRBV2
j_call: TRBJ1-2
clone_size: NA
d_call: NA
cdr3_nt: TGTGCCAGCATAAGTTGGGAGGGTTCTAACTATGGCTACACCTTC
cdr3_aa: CASISWEGSNYGYTF

v_call: TRBV30
j_call: TRBJ2-7
clone_size: NA
d_call: TRBD1
cdr3_nt: TGTGCCTGGGGGAACAGGGGGCTTTATTACGAGCAGTACTTC
cdr3_aa: CAWGNRGLYYEQYF

v_call: TRBV7-2
j_call: TRBJ2-7
clone_size: NA
d_call: TRBD2
cdr3_nt: TGTGCCAGCAGTCAATCCGGGGGGGTAGTGTACGAGCAGTACTTC
cdr3_aa: CASSQSGGVVYEQYF

v_call: TRBV6-1
j_call: TRBJ2-7
clone_size: few
d_call: NA
cdr3_nt: TGTGCCAGCAGTGAAGTTTCGGGGTCTTCCTACGAGCAGTACTTC
cdr3_aa: CASSEVSGSSYEQYF

v_call: TRBV12-5
j_call: TRBJ2-5
clone_size: NA
d_call: TRBD2
cdr3_nt: TGTGCTAGTGGTTTGGTGTCTAGCGGGGGACAAGAGACCCAGTACTTC
cdr3_aa: CASGLVSSGGQETQYF

v_call: TRBV4-3
j_call: TRBJ2-1
clone_size: NA
d_call: TRBD2
cdr3_nt: TGCGCCAGCAGCCAAGATCGAAGCGGGGGGGAAGGTGATGAGCAGTTCTTC
cdr3_aa: CASSQDRSGGEGDEQFF

v_call: TRBV7-9
j_call: TRBJ1-1
clone_size: few
d_call: TRBD1
cdr3_nt: TGTGCCAGCAGCTCCGGACAGGGTTGGACTGAAGCTTTCTTT
cdr3_aa: CASSSGQGWTEAFF

v_call: TRBV21-1
j_call: TRBJ1-5
clone_size: NA
d_call: NA
cdr3_nt: TGTGCCAGCAGCAAAGACGGAGGCAATCAGCCCCAGCATTTT
cdr3_aa: CASSKDGGNQPQHF